This passage covers 20 T cell receptor beta chains from one sample sequenced in a study of tumor-infiltrating lymphocytes in primary liver carcinoma. Unsorted bulk tissue of roughly 19-30 mg yielded co-extracted RNA and DNA. From around 0.5 ug total RNA, TCR beta cDNA was generated with a primer in the constant region. Three nested multiplex PCR rounds, a slightly modified ARM-PCR method, built the TCR beta libraries. For 10 cycles apiece, the opening two PCR rounds ran with TRBV1-TRBV30 forward primers and a C-beta reverse primer. TCRdb re-analysed the multiplex PCR reads in MiXCR, keeping a single row per CDR3 protein. The data show approximately 73,000 distinct CDR3 sequences, 71% seen once. Sequencing was carried out using liver tumor tissue from sampling region 4. The subset denotes: tumor region T4, right-lateral pole. All receptors derive from a woman aged 55-69 years with primary liver carcinoma and hepatitis B virus infection.

A note on this clonotype: One base away lies a much larger clone, so this may be a sequencing read error. V is TRBV12-3 or TRBV12-4 and J is TRBJ1-1; 7 bases match TRBD1. The CDR3 has 15 residues. CDR3 DNA: TGTGCCAGCAGAGCAGGGGGTTCGGGGAACACTGAAGCTCTCTTT. Protein product: CASRAGGSGNTEALF.

In the case of this clonotype: At one of its ends the junction is not consistent with the germline gene, which may arise from a read error. The V call is TRBV11-2, the J call TRBJ2-3; weak D call: TRBD1 (5 bases). There are 14 residues in the CDR3. Germline assignment: CDR1 SGHAT and CDR2 FQNNGV. CDR3 sequence reads: CASSLSTTTGTPYF. The CDR3 region has the DNA TGTGCCAGCAGCTTAAGCACAACCACAGGTACGCCGTATTTT.

The table lists this clonotype with many counts. V and J are TRBV29-1 and TRBJ2-1; TRBD2 agrees at 7 bases. V gave up 1 base and J gave up 4 bases; unmatched junction bases: 4. The germline CDR1 and CDR2 sequences are SQVTM and ANQGSEA. The CDR3 extends over 14 amino acids. CDR3 sequence: CSVEVSSGYNEQFF. Here the CDR3 DNA reads TGCAGCGTTGAAGTATCTAGCGGTTACAATGAGCAGTTCTTC.

J is TRBJ2-7 and V is TRBV11-2; 10 nucleotides agree with TRBD1. Germline-derived CDR1 and CDR2 are SGHAT and FQNNGV. The CDR3 is made up of 15 amino acids. V shed 4 bases and J 6 bases; nucleotides not matched to a gene: 9. The CDR3 DNA is TGTGCCAGCAGCTCAGGTCCCTGGACAGGGGGCGAGCAGTACTTC. This sequence encodes CASSSGPWTGGEQYF.

As to this clonotype: One junction end does not reproduce the germline sequence, and a read error may be involved. This chain joins TRBV6-5 and TRBJ2-2; a weak D match, TRBD2 (6 bases). The CDR3 extends over 16 amino acids. CDR1 and CDR2 from the germline V gene are MNHEY and SVGAGI. The CDR3 region is CTSRFGLASSAGELFF. CDR3 sequence (DNA): TGTACCAGCAGATTTGGCCTAGCGAGTTCTGCCGGGGAGCTGTTCTTT.

The J gene is TRBJ2-1, the V gene TRBV11-3; possible D gene TRBD1, 5 bases. The CDR3 is made up of 17 amino acids. Germline assignment: CDR1 SGHNT and CDR2 YENEEA. With 4 bases removed from V and 6 bases from J, the gap between germline ends came to 22 bases. CDR3 in amino acids: CASSSLGARSMGNEQFF. The CDR3 region has the DNA TGTGCCAGCAGCTCCCTAGGGGCGCGGTCCATGGGCAATGAGCAGTTCTTC.

The chain has TRBV6-5 and TRBJ1-1, with TRBD1 identical over 7 bases. The CDR3 covers 14 residues. V was pared by 6 bases and J by 1 base, with 5 bases of the junction left unmatched. Germline CDR1 reads MNHEY; CDR2 reads SVGAGI. CDR3 loop: CASSSDRQNTEAFF. CDR3 DNA sequence: TGTGCCAGCAGCTCGGACAGGCAGAACACTGAAGCTTTCTTT.

The rearrangement uses TRBV18 and TRBJ2-7; maybe TRBD1 (6 bases). CDR3 length: 13 residues. Germline V lookup: CDR1 KGHSH, CDR2 LQKENI. V lost 5 bases and J 2 bases, leaving 10 bases between the germline ends. CDR3 nucleotide sequence: TGTGCCAGCTCATTAGACAGGCCCTACGAGCAGTACTTC. It codes for CASSLDRPYEQYF.

Concerning this clonotype itself: This sequence may be a read error, since a much larger clone differs from it by one base. This chain uses TRBV28 with TRBJ2-1; 7 bases line up with TRBD2. J was trimmed by 1 base and V by 8 bases; bases with no gene match: 8. The germline V gene encodes CDR1 MDHEN and CDR2 SYDVKM. The CDR3 has 15 residues. The CDR3 loop is CASAAGAESYNEQFF. The CDR3 DNA reads TGTGCCAGCGCCGCGGGAGCAGAGTCCTACAATGAGCAGTTCTTC.

J is TRBJ2-6 and V is TRBV29-1; 9 nucleotides align to TRBD1. The V segment lost 5 bases and the J segment 11 bases; nucleotides outside the gene matches: 10. This CDR3 is 14 amino acids long. Germline assignment: CDR1 SQVTM and CDR2 ANQGSEA. CDR3 DNA sequence: TGCAGCGTTAGCTGGGACAGGGAGGTCGACGTCCTGACTTTC. Protein: CSVSWDREVDVLTF.

As regards this clonotype: Its ends do not fully match the called genes, so a read error is possible. The rearrangement links TRBV11-2 to TRBJ2-5; D perhaps matches TRBD2 (5 bases). CDR3 length: 13 amino acids. Per germline, CDR1 SGHAT and CDR2 FQNNGV. As DNA, the CDR3 is TGTGTCAGCAGGATCCAGGTGTGGGAGACCCAGTGTTTC. Its protein product is CVSRIQVWETQCF.

This clonotype was counted ten times or more. The chain has TRBV12-3 or TRBV12-4 and TRBJ2-5; D uncertain. Trimming removed 4 bases from V and 3 bases from J, with 9 bases in between. The CDR3 consists of 13 residues. CDR3 DNA: TGTGCCAGCAGTTCCAATAACGAAGAGACCCAGTACTTC. This gives the protein CASSSNNEETQYF.

On this clonotype: At one boundary the junction diverges from the germline segment, which might be a read error. The rearrangement joins TRBV5-1 to TRBJ2-1, with 9 bases aligning to TRBD2. The CDR3 has 16 amino acids. Germline values: CDR1 SGHRS, CDR2 YFSETQ. CDR3 nucleotide sequence: TGTGCCAGCAGCGGAACGCTAGCGGGATTCGTCAATGAGCAGTTCTTC. Amino acids: CASSGTLAGFVNEQFF.

This chain links TRBV4-1 with TRBJ2-1; TRBD2 aligns across 11 bases. Germline lookup yields CDR1 MGHRA and CDR2 YSYEKL. J was trimmed by 4 bases and V by 3 bases; bases with no gene match: 11. This CDR3 has 18 amino acids. The CDR3 loop reads CASSQENGLAGGYNEQFF. DNA for the CDR3: TGCGCCAGCAGCCAGGAAAATGGGCTAGCGGGAGGTTACAATGAGCAGTTCTTC.

This chain joins TRBV29-1 and TRBJ1-2; 7 bases are shared with TRBD1. CDR3 length: 13 residues. J was trimmed by 9 bases and V by 4 bases; bases with no gene match: 11. Per the germline V gene, CDR1 is SQVTM and CDR2 is ANQGSEA. The CDR3 is CSVGRGGERCYTF. CDR3 DNA: TGCAGCGTTGGAAGAGGGGGCGAAAGATGCTACACCTTC.

The count of this clonotype is one. This CDR3 fails to terminate in the conserved phenylalanine or tryptophan, so it likely reflects a read error. Because the CDR3's place on the DNA is in doubt, the DNA is left out and the CDR3 is given as listed by TCRdb. V gene TRBV11-3 combines with J gene TRBJ2-3; the D call of TRBD2 is as the table states it, not checked on the DNA. Germline V gene data show CDR1 as SGHNT and CDR2 as YENEEA. The CDR3 comprises 16 residues, both ends counted. The CDR3 is CGSSRYSGRVADTQYL.

This clonotype was seen a handful of times. At one of its ends the junction is not consistent with the germline gene, which may arise from a read error. V is TRBV29-1 and J is TRBJ2-3; possibly TRBD1 for D (5 bases). From germline, CDR1 is SQVTM and CDR2 ANQGSEA. This CDR3 comprises 10 residues. CDR3: CSVSRGTQYF. For the CDR3, the DNA is TGCAGCGTTAGTAGGGGTACGCAATATTTT.

At least ten counts were recorded for this clonotype. The chain links TRBV12-3 or TRBV12-4 to TRBJ1-1; 7 bases agree with TRBD1. CDR3 size: 17 residues. The ends lost 6 bases at V and 1 base at J; junction bases unmatched: 14. The CDR3 here is CASRDGTDTIPNTEAFF. DNA of the CDR3: TGTGCCAGCAGGGATGGGACAGATACCATTCCGAACACTGAAGCTTTCTTT.

This clonotype occurred many times. The J gene is TRBJ2-1, the V gene TRBV6-5; 15 bases fit TRBD2. The CDR3 spans 15 residues. Germline lookup yields CDR1 MNHEY and CDR2 SVGAGI. The V gene end was trimmed by 4 bases and the J gene end by 9 bases; junction bases not matched to a gene: 4. The CDR3 DNA reads TGTGCCAGCAGTTCCAGGACTAGCGGGAGGGGTGAGCAGTTCTTC. Translation: CASSSRTSGRGEQFF.

Details on this clonotype: A much more abundant neighbour one base away suggests this may be a read error. V and J are TRBV6-2 or TRBV6-3 and TRBJ2-1, with TRBD2 matching 10 bases. The CDR3 loop spans 15 amino acids. CDR1 and CDR2 from the germline V gene are MNHEY and SVGEGT. The junction had 11 bases not matched to a gene; V was cut back by 6 bases and J by 9 bases. The CDR3 bases are TGTGCCAGCAGGCCCCCCGCTAGCGGGAGCAGTGAGCAGTTCTTC. Amino acid sequence: CASRPPASGSSEQFF.